These 25 T cell receptor beta chains were all obtained from the same sample, sequenced in a study of CD8 T cells in Susac syndrome. RNA, at roughly 0.45 to 1 ug, was reverse transcribed with random hexamers. TCRdb re-analysed the immunoSEQ multiplex PCR reads in MiXCR, keeping a single row per CDR3 protein. The sample lists about 94,000 distinct CDR3 sequences; roughly 94% were seen once. Sequences were obtained from CD4+ T cells from PBMCs. These receptors were collected from a human donor with Susac syndrome.

The CDR3 nucleotides read TGTGCCAGCAGTGGACCCGGGACGAAAAACATTCAGTACTTC. The encoded protein is CASSGPGTKNIQYF. The chain carries TRBV2 and TRBJ2-4; D is perhaps TRBD1 or TRBD2 (5 bases each). The germline CDR1 and CDR2 sequences are SNHLY and FYNNEI. The CDR3 consists of 14 residues. The V end lost 4 bases, the J end lost 4 bases, and 11 bases lay between the germline ends.

The rearrangement joins TRBV18 to TRBJ2-1; 11 bases align to TRBD2. The CDR3 spans 19 residues. CDR1 and CDR2 from the germline V gene are KGHSH and LQKENI. V dropped 2 bases and J dropped 0; count of bases not matched to a gene: 9. The CDR3 spells CASSPWASGGRSSYNEQFF. As DNA, the CDR3 is TGTGCCAGCTCACCATGGGCTAGCGGGGGGAGGAGCTCCTACAATGAGCAGTTCTTC.

The chain has TRBV7-9 and TRBJ2-1; TRBD2 matches at 8 bases. From germline, CDR1 is SEHNR and CDR2 FQNEAQ (reference sequence). The CDR3 consists of 16 residues. V dropped 1 base and J dropped 5; count of bases not matched to a gene: 7. The CDR3 here is CASSLGPAGDNNEQFF. The CDR3 DNA follows: TGTGCCAGCAGCTTAGGGCCAGCGGGGGACAACAATGAGCAGTTCTTC.

The chain uses TRBV11-2 and TRBJ2-3; 8 nucleotides match TRBD1. J lost 11 bases, V lost 1 base, and 2 bases had no gene match. Germline V lookup: CDR1 SGHAT, CDR2 FQNNGV. The CDR3 totals 12 residues. CDR3 loop: CASSLGTGKQYF. The CDR3 nucleotides are TGTGCCAGCAGCTTAGGGACAGGGAAGCAGTATTTT.

V gene TRBV12-3 or TRBV12-4 combines with J gene TRBJ1-2; weak D call: TRBD1 (6 bases). Trimming took off 5 bases at V and 7 bases at J, with 14 bases between the two ends. The CDR3 is 13 residues long. CDR3 sequence reads: CASSPYRDAGYTF. The CDR3 region has the DNA TGTGCCAGCAGTCCCTACAGGGACGCTGGCTACACCTTC.

The chain has TRBV4-1 and TRBJ2-1; a weak D match, TRBD1 (6 bases). V lost 0 bases, J lost 4 bases, and 16 bases lay in between. The CDR3 contains 17 residues. Germline-derived CDR1 and CDR2 are MGHRA and YSYEKL. The CDR3, as DNA: TGCGCCAGCAGCCAAGATCGAGGCAGGGGATTTTACAATGAGCAGTTCTTC. This codes for CASSQDRGRGFYNEQFF.

The chain uses TRBV30 and TRBJ2-5; D is perhaps TRBD1 (6 bases). From germline, CDR1 is GTSNPN and CDR2 SVGIG (reference sequence). CDR3 size: 15 residues. V lost 0 bases, J lost 5 bases, and 16 bases lay in between. CDR3 region: CAWSVEASRGETQYF. CDR3 nucleotides: TGTGCCTGGAGTGTAGAAGCCTCCAGGGGCGAGACCCAGTACTTC.

The chain joins TRBV14 to TRBJ1-6; no clear D. Trimming cost V 3 bases and J 7 bases, with 10 bases left between them. Per the germline V gene, CDR1 is SGHDN and CDR2 is FVKESK. The CDR3 runs to 14 residues. CDR3 coding DNA: TGTGCCAGCAGCCACCCGGGCGTCAATTCACCCCTCCACTTT. Amino acids: CASSHPGVNSPLHF.

The rearrangement uses TRBV20-1 and TRBJ1-2, with TRBD1 as a possible D gene (5 bases). This CDR3 is 13 amino acids long. The germline V and J ends were trimmed by 5 bases and 1 base, with 11 bases remaining between them. Germline CDR1 reads DFQATT; CDR2 reads SNEGSKA (reference sequence). DNA of the CDR3: TGCAGTGCTCCCGCGGGGGTTAACTATGGCTACACCTTC. Translation gives CSAPAGVNYGYTF.

This chain connects TRBV7-9 to TRBJ1-1; possible D gene TRBD1, 6 bases. The CDR3 runs to 16 residues. The germline V and J ends were trimmed by 4 bases and 4 bases, with 19 bases remaining between them. Germline V gene sequence: CDR1 SEHNR, CDR2 FQNEAQ (reference sequence). The CDR3 region has the DNA TGTGCCAGCAGCTCATTGGGGGGCGCGGTTTTCACTGAAGCTTTCTTT. Residues: CASSSLGGAVFTEAFF.

This clonotype was observed once. The chain links TRBV20-1 to TRBJ1-1; 8 bases match TRBD1. CDR3 length equals 15 residues. From germline, CDR1 is DFQATT and CDR2 SNEGSKA (reference sequence). V shed 3 bases and J 1 base; nucleotides not matched to a gene: 7. CDR3 bases: TGCAGTGCTAGGGGTCAGGGGGCGACGAACACTGAAGCTTTCTTT. Its translation is CSARGQGATNTEAFF.

The count of this clonotype is one. This chain connects TRBV20-1 to TRBJ2-7; 7 bases fit TRBD1. Germline CDR1 and CDR2: DFQATT and SNEGSKA (reference sequence). The CDR3 has 14 residues. The junction had 8 bases not matched to a gene; V was cut back by 6 bases and J by 0 bases. The CDR3 protein is CSAPRTGYSYEQYF. In DNA, the CDR3 is TGCAGTGCACCCAGGACAGGTTACTCCTACGAGCAGTACTTC.

V and J are TRBV12-3 or TRBV12-4 and TRBJ2-3; 8 nucleotides align to TRBD2. With V trimmed by 6 bases and J by 9 bases, 14 bases remained unmatched. This CDR3 has 15 residues. CDR3 amino acids: CASRQGSSGSLTQYF. As DNA, the CDR3 is TGTGCCAGCAGACAAGGGTCTAGCGGGTCCCTGACGCAGTATTTT.

This clonotype was picked up one time. The chain carries TRBV30 and TRBJ1-5; D ambiguous. V gave up 4 bases and J gave up 0 bases, with 7 bases separating them. Germline V gene lookup returns CDR1 GTSNPN and CDR2 SVGIG (reference sequence). This CDR3 contains 13 residues. CDR3 nucleotides: TGTGCCTGGACGGGAAATAGCAATCAGCCCCAGCATTTT. Translation gives CAWTGNSNQPQHF.

This rearrangement joins TRBV7-9 to TRBJ2-3; 8 nucleotides align to TRBD1. The CDR3 length is 14 residues. The germline V gene has CDR1 SEHNR and CDR2 FQNEAQ (reference sequence). J gave up 4 bases and V 6 bases, and 6 bases lay outside the gene matches. This CDR3 is CASSLDREADTQYF. Written as DNA, the CDR3 is TGTGCCAGCAGTTTGGACAGGGAGGCAGATACGCAGTATTTT.

The gene calls are TRBV4-2 and TRBJ1-2, with D possibly matching TRBD1 (5 bases). V dropped 4 bases and J dropped 2 bases, with 11 bases sitting between them. CDR1 and CDR2 from the germline V gene are LGHNA and YNFKEQ. The length of the CDR3 is 14 residues. In DNA, the CDR3 is TGTGCCAGCAGCCCTTTGGAGGGGAACTATGGCTACACCTTC. Translated, it gives CASSPLEGNYGYTF.

The genes are TRBV4-3 and TRBJ2-6; D may be TRBD2 (6 bases). The CDR3 has 16 residues. V gave up 3 bases and J gave up 0 bases, with 9 bases separating them. Looked up from germline, CDR1 is LGHNA and CDR2 is YSLEER. The CDR3 loop reads CASSQGGNSGANVLTF. In nucleotides, the CDR3 is TGCGCCAGCAGCCAGGGGGGAAACTCTGGGGCCAACGTCCTGACTTTC.

CDR3 in amino acids: CSARQGAADTQYF. CDR3 bases: TGCAGCGCTAGACAGGGCGCCGCAGATACGCAGTATTTT. The V call is TRBV29-1, the J call TRBJ2-3, with 7 bases lining up with TRBD1. The V segment lost 7 bases and the J segment 4 bases; nucleotides outside the gene matches: 8. Germline assignment: CDR1 SQVTM and CDR2 ANQGSEA. This CDR3 region has 13 residues.

The rearrangement uses TRBV29-1 and TRBJ1-2; D is possibly TRBD1 (5 bases). The CDR3 sequence is 13 residues long. The ends were cut back, 0 bases at V and 4 bases at J, with 9 bases in the middle. Germline V gene lookup returns CDR1 SQVTM and CDR2 ANQGSEA. The CDR3 DNA reads TGCAGCGTTGAAGAACTCCAGGGCTATGGCTACACCTTC. Amino acid sequence: CSVEELQGYGYTF.

A note on this clonotype: Germline and junction disagree at one end, which may indicate a read error. V is TRBV20-1 and J is TRBJ2-5, with TRBD2 as a possible D gene (6 bases). The CDR3 extends over 12 amino acids. Germline-derived CDR1 and CDR2 are DFQATT and SNEGSKA (reference sequence). The CDR3 nucleotides read TGCAGTGCTAGGCGGGACCTAGAGATCCAGTACTTC. This codes for CSARRDLEIQYF.

CDR3 region: CASSQADGREKLFF. The CDR3 nucleotides read TGCGCCAGCAGCCAAGCGGATGGGCGGGAAAAACTGTTTTTT. This chain joins TRBV4-1 and TRBJ1-4; no firm D call. The CDR3 sequence is 14 residues long. V was trimmed by 1 base and J by 8 bases, leaving 11 bases between them. CDR1 and CDR2 from the germline V gene are MGHRA and YSYEKL.

This chain links TRBV18 with TRBJ2-2; D uncertain. The CDR3 runs 15 residues. Trimming removed 8 bases from V and 3 bases from J, with 16 bases in between. CDR1 KGHSH and CDR2 LQKENI come from the germline V gene. The CDR3 bases are TGTGCCAGCCCAGGCGCCTCGGGCGACACCGGGGAGCTGTTTTTT. It is translated as CASPGASGDTGELFF.

The chain joins TRBV5-4 to TRBJ1-4, with D possibly TRBD1 on 5 matching bases. V was trimmed by 4 bases and J by 6 bases, leaving 19 bases between them. This CDR3 contains 16 residues. The germline CDR1 and CDR2 sequences are SGHNT and YYREEE (reference sequence). CDR3: CASSPGVGTEDEKLFF. The DNA of the CDR3 is TGTGCCAGCAGCCCGGGGGTAGGTACAGAGGATGAAAAACTGTTTTTT.

The gene calls are TRBV25-1 and TRBJ1-2; 9 bases align to TRBD1. V lost 3 bases, J lost 9 bases, and 8 bases stayed unmatched. The CDR3 is made up of 14 amino acids. Germline lookup yields CDR1 MGHDK and CDR2 SYGVNS. This chain's CDR3 is CASSDLRDRARYTF. The CDR3 region has the DNA TGTGCCAGCAGTGACCTCCGGGACAGGGCCCGCTACACCTTC.

V and J are TRBV7-9 and TRBJ1-4; D gene ambiguous. Germline V lookup: CDR1 SEHNR, CDR2 FQNEAQ (reference sequence). The CDR3 covers 12 residues. The V gene lost 5 bases and the J gene lost 8 bases, with 9 bases spanning the gap. The CDR3 protein is CASSATGEKLFF. CDR3 DNA: TGTGCCAGCAGCGCCACGGGAGAAAAACTGTTTTTT. Full variable domain (rest looked up from reference TRBV7-9 and TRBJ1-4): DTGVSQNPRHKITKRGQNVTFRCDPISEHNRLYWYRQTLGQGPEFLTYFQNEAQLEKSRLLSDRFSAERPKGSFSTLEIQRTEQGDSAMYLCASSATGEKLFFGSGTQLSVL.